This record looks at one TCR beta chain sequence and its context. Its antigen is currently unknown. This entry comes from a study of Ad26.COV2.S vaccination and SARS-CoV-2 variants. About the research overall: Enrolled in COV1001, the donor was in the Ad26.COV2.S trial arm, which received the vaccine. Notes on the study in general: It was found that vaccine and placebo recipients had similar non-spike TCR breadth.

Germline CDR1 is MGHRA and CDR2 is YSYEKL. Unmatched junction bases numbered 9, after V lost 2 bases and J lost 2 bases. This CDR3 is built from 19 residues. Specified treatment: about 20 received Ad26.COV2.S at low or high dose, single or two shots; about 5 received placebo; per-sample allocation not given. Sampling happened 63 days after the first vaccine or placebo injection. An Ad26 vector expressing Wuhan-strain SARS-CoV-2 spike served as the vaccine. Using immunoSEQ multiplex PCR, the repertoire was profiled, and TCRdb retains in-frame clones only, with some absent. The sample shows some 250,000 clones, 88% of them seen only once.

The chain couples TRBV4-1 to TRBJ2-1; TRBD2 matches at 13 bases. This sequence was found in a person aged 18-60 years who received the Ad26.COV2.S COVID-19 vaccine or a placebo. The sequencing used peripheral blood, collected in a trial of Ad26.COV2.S vaccine versus placebo. The CDR3 nucleotides are TGCGCCAGCAGCCAAACCCACCCACTAGCGGGAGGGACCTACAATGAGCAGTTCTTC. It specifies CASSQTHPLAGGTYNEQFF.